This T cell receptor beta chain was identified during a study of T cell responses to AZD1222 COVID-19 vaccine. Study-wide results and caveats: Only a handful of people who got AZD1222 tested seropositive at baseline.

Concerning this clone: What it binds is unknown.

V lost 4 bases, J lost 3 bases, and 10 bases stayed unmatched. From germline, CDR1 is SGDLS and CDR2 YYNGEE. The CDR3 length is 17 residues. Profiling relied on immunoSEQ multiplex PCR, and the TCRdb table lists in-frame clones only, not all of them. The data contain about 150,000 clones, around 90% of them singletons. The clonotype was recovered from an adult who received the AZD1222 COVID-19 vaccine. Source: peripheral blood, taken 28 days after the second AZD1222 dose. The rearrangement joins TRBV9 to TRBJ2-1; 10 bases align to TRBD2. The CDR3 region is CASSPRLLAGGYNEQFF. CDR3 in DNA: TGTGCCAGCAGCCCCCGCCTATTAGCGGGGGGCTACAATGAGCAGTTCTTC. The variable domain in full, completed from reference TRBV9 and TRBJ2-1, reads DSGVTQTPKHLITATGQRVTLRCSPRSGDLSVYWYQQSLDQGLQFLIQYYNGEERAKGNILERFSAQQFPDLHSELNLSSLELGDSALYFCASSPRLLAGGYNEQFFGPGTRLTVL.